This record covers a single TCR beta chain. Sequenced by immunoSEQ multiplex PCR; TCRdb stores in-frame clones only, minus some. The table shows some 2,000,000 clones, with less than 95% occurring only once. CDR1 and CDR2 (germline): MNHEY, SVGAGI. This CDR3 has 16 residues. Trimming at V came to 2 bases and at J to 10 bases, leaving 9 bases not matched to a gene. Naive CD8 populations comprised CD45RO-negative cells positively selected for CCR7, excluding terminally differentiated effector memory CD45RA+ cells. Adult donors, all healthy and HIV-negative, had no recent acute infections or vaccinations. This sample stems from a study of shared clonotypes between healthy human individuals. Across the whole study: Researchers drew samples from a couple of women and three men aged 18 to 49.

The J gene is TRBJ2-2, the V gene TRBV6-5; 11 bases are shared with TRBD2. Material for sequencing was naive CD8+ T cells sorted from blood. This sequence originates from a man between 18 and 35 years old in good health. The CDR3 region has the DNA TGTGCCAGCAGTTACGGGGCTAGCGGGGGGCCTAAGGAGCTGTTTTTT. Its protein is CASSYGASGGPKELFF.